This TCR beta chain came from a study of blood T cell repertoires in COVID-19. Per germline, CDR1 SGHTA and CDR2 FQGNSA. V shed 0 bases and J 1 base; nucleotides not matched to a gene: 10. There are 18 residues in the CDR3. TCRdb keeps only in-frame clones here, not all; method: immunoSEQ multiplex PCR. The repertoire holds around 180,000 clones, with around 85% as singletons. The sample consisted of peripheral blood. This TCR derives from a man between 65 and 85 years old with active or convalescent COVID-19. This chain links TRBV7-2 with TRBJ1-1; TRBD1 agrees at 8 bases. For the CDR3, the DNA is TGTGCCAGCAGCTTAGCGTTTCAGGGGGCACGACAGAACACTGAAGCTTTCTTT. It encodes CASSLAFQGARQNTEAFF.